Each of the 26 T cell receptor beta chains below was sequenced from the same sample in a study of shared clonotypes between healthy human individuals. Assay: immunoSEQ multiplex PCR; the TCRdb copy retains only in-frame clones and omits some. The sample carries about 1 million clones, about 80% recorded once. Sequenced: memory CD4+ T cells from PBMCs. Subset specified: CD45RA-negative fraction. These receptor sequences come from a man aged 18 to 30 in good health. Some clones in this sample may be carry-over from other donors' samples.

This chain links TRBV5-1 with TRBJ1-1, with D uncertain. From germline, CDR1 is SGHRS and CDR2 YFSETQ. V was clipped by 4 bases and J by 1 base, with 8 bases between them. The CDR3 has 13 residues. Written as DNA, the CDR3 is TGCGCCAGCAGCCGTATGGAGAACACTGAAGCTTTCTTT. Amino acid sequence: CASSRMENTEAFF.

The CDR3 spells CASSLMGDSEQFF. In DNA, the CDR3 is TGTGCCAGCAGCCTTATGGGGGACTCCGAGCAGTTCTTC. The V and J genes are TRBV7-3 and TRBJ2-1, with D perhaps TRBD2 (6 bases). The CDR3 is made up of 13 amino acids. V was shortened by 5 bases and J by 10 bases, with 15 bases between the two germline ends. CDR1 is SGHTA and CDR2 is FQGTGA in the germline V gene.

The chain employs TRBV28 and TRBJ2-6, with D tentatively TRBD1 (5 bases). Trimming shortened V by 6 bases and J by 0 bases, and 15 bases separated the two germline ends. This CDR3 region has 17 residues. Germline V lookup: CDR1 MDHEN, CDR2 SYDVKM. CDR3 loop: CASSNLGRASGANVLTF. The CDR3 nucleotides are TGTGCCAGCAGCAACCTGGGCAGGGCCTCTGGGGCCAACGTCCTGACTTTC.

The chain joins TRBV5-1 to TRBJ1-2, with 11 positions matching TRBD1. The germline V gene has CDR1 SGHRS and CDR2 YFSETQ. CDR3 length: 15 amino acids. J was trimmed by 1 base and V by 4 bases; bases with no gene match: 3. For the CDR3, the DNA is TGCGCCAGCAGCACGGGACAGGGGGATAACTATGGCTACACCTTC. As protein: CASSTGQGDNYGYTF.

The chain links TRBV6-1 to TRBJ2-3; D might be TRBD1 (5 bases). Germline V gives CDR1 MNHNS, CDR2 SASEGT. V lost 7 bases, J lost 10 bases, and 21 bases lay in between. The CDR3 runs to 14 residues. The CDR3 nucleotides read TGTGCCAGCACCTCGCCCGACGGACATGGACCGCAGTATTTT. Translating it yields CASTSPDGHGPQYF.

CDR3 DNA sequence: TGTGCCTGGGTGGGGAGGGAAGGGACCGGGGAGCTGTTTTTT. Translated, it gives CAWVGREGTGELFF. V is TRBV30 and J is TRBJ2-2, with 7 bases fitting TRBD2. Germline CDR1 reads GTSNPN; CDR2 reads SVGIG (reference sequence). The CDR3 spans 14 residues. With 5 bases clipped from V and 5 bases from J, the junction kept 8 bases outside the gene matches.

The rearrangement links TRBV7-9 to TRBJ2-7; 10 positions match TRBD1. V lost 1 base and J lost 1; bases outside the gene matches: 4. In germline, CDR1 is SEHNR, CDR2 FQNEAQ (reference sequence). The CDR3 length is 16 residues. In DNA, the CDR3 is TGTGCCAGCAGCTTAGAGGGGACAGGGGCATCCTACGAGCAGTACTTC. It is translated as CASSLEGTGASYEQYF. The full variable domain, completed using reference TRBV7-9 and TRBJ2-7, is DTGVSQNPRHKITKRGQNVTFRCDPISEHNRLYWYRQTLGQGPEFLTYFQNEAQLEKSRLLSDRFSAERPKGSFSTLEIQRTEQGDSAMYLCASSLEGTGASYEQYFGPGTRLTVT.

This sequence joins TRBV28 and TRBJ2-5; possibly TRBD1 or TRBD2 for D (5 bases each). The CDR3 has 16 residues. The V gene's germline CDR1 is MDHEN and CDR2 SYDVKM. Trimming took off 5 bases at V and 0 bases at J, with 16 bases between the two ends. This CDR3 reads CASSPSPGRYQETQYF. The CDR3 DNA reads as TGTGCCAGCAGTCCCTCGCCGGGACGGTACCAAGAGACCCAGTACTTC.

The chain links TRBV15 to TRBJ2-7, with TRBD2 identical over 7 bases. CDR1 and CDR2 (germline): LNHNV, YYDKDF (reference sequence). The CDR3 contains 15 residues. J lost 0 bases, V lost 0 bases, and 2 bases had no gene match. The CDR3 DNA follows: TGTGCCACCAGCAGAGATCGGGGGGTCTCCTACGAGCAGTACTTC. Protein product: CATSRDRGVSYEQYF.

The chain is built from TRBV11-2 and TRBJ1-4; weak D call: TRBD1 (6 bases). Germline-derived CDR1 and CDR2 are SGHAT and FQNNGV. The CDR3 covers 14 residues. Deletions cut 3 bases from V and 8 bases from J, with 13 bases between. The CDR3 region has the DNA TGTGCCAGCAGCTTCTCACAGGGAGTCGAAAAACTGTTTTTT. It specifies CASSFSQGVEKLFF. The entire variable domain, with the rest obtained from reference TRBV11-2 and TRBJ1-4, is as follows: EAGVAQSPRYKIIEKRQSVAFWCNPISGHATLYWYQQILGQGPKLLIQFQNNGVVDDSQLPKDRFSAERLKGVDSTLKIQPAKLEDSAVYLCASSFSQGVEKLFFGSGTQLSVL.

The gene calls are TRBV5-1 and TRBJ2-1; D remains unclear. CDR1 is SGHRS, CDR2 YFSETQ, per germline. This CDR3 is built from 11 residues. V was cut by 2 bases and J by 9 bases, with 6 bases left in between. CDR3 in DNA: TGCGCCAGCAGCTTCAACAGTGAGCAGTTCTTC. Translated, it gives CASSFNSEQFF.

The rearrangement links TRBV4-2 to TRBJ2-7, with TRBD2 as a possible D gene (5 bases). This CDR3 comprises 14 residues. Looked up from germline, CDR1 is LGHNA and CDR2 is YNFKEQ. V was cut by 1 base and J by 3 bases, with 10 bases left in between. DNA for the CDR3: TGTGCCAGCAGCCAAGCGGGATCCAACTACGAGCAGTACTTC. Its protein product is CASSQAGSNYEQYF.

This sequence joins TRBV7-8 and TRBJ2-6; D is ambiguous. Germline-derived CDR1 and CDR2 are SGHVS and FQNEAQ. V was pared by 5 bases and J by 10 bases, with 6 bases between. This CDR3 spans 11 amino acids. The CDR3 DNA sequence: TGTGCCAGCAGCCCACTTAACGTCCTGACTTTC. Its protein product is CASSPLNVLTF. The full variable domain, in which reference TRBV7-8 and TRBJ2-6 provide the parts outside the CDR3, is GAGVSQSPRYKVAKRGQDVALRCDPISGHVSLFWYQQALGQGPEFLTYFQNEAQLDKSGLPSDRFFAERPEGSVSTLKIQRTQQEDSAVYLCASSPLNVLTFGAGSRLTVL.

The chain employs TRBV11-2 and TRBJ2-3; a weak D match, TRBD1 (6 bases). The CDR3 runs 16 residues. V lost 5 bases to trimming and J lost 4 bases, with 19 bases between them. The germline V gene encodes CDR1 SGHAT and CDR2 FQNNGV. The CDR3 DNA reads TGTGCCAGCAGCGGCGCAGGGGTCCCTGGCCCAGATACGCAGTATTTT. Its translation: CASSGAGVPGPDTQYF. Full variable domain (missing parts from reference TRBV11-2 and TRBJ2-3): EAGVAQSPRYKIIEKRQSVAFWCNPISGHATLYWYQQILGQGPKLLIQFQNNGVVDDSQLPKDRFSAERLKGVDSTLKIQPAKLEDSAVYLCASSGAGVPGPDTQYFGPGTRLTVL.

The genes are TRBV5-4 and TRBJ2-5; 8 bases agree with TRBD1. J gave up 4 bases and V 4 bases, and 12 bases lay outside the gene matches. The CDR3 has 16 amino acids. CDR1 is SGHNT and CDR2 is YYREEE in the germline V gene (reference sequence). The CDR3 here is CASSPKAGQGLETQYF. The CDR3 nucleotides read TGTGCCAGCAGCCCAAAAGCAGGACAGGGCCTAGAGACCCAGTACTTC.

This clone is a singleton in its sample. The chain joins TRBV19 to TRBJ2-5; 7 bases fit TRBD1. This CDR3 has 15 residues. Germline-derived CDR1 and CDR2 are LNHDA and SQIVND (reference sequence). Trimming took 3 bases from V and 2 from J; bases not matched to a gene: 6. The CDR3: CASSMLGQSQETQYF. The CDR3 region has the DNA TGTGCCAGTAGTATGTTGGGACAGTCACAAGAGACCCAGTACTTC.

DNA of the CDR3: TGCGCCAGCAGCCCCCAACCGGGACAGGACGTAGGCGAGCAGTACTTC. This sequence encodes CASSPQPGQDVGEQYF. The gene calls are TRBV4-1 and TRBJ2-7; 8 bases align to TRBD1. J lost 6 bases, V lost 4 bases, and 14 bases had no gene match. The CDR3 sequence is 16 residues long. The V gene's germline CDR1 is MGHRA and CDR2 YSYEKL.

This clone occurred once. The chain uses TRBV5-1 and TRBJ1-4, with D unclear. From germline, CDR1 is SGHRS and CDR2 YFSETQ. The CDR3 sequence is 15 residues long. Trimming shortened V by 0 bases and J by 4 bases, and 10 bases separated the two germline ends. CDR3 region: CASSLGPVDNEKLFF. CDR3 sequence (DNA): TGCGCCAGCAGCTTGGGCCCAGTAGATAATGAAAAACTGTTTTTT.

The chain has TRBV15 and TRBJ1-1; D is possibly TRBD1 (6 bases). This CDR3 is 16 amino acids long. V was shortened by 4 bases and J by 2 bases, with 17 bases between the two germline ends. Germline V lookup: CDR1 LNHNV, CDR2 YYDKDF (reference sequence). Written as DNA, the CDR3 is TGTGCCACCAGCAATCCGGGGGGGCGCCGAAACACTGAAGCTTTCTTT. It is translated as CATSNPGGRRNTEAFF.

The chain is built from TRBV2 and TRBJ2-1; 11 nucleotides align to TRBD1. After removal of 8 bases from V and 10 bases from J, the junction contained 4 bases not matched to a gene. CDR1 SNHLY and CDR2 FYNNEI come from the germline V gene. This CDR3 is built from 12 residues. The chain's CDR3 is CASADRGREQFF. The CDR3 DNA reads TGTGCCAGCGCGGACAGGGGGCGAGAGCAGTTCTTC.

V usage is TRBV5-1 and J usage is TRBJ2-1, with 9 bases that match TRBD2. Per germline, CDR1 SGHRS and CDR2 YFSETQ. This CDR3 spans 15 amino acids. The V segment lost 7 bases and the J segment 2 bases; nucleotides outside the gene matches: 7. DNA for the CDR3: TGCGCCAGCGGTCAGACTAGCGGTCCCTACAATGAGCAGTTCTTC. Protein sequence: CASGQTSGPYNEQFF.

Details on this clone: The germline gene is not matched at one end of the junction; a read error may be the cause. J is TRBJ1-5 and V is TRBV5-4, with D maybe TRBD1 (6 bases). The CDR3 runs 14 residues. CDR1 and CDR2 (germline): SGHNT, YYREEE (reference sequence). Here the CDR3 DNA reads TGTGCCAGCAGCGTCCAAGGGACACTCATTCCCGGGGATTTT. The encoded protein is CASSVQGTLIPGDF.

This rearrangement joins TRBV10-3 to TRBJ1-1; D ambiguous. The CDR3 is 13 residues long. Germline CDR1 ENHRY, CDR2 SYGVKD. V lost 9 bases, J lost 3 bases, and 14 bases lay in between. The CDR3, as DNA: TGTGCCATAGGCAGGACCGGGGACACTGAAGCTTTCTTT. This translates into CAIGRTGDTEAFF.

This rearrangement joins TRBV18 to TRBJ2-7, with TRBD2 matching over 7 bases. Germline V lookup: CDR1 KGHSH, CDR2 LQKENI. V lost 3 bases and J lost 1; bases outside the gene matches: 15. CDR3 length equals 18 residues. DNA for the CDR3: TGTGCCAGCTCACCGTACGGCAGGGATGGACTAGGATCCTACGAGCAGTACTTC. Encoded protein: CASSPYGRDGLGSYEQYF.

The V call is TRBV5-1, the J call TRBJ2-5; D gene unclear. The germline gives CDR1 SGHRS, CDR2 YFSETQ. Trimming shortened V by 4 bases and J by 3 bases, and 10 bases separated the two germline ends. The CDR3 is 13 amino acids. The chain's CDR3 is CASSQPGEETQYF. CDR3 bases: TGCGCCAGCAGCCAACCTGGGGAAGAGACCCAGTACTTC.

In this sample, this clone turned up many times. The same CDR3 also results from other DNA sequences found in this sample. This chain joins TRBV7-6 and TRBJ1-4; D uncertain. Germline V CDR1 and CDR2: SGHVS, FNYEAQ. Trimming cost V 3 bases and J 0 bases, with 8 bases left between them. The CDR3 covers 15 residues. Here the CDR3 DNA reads TGTGCCAGCAGCTTGCGACCAGCAACTAATGAAAAACTGTTTTTT. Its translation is CASSLRPATNEKLFF. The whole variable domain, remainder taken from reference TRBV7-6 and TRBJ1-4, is GAGVSQSPRYKVTKRGQDVALRCDPISGHVSLYWYRQALGQGPEFLTYFNYEAQQDKSGLPNDRFSAERPEGSISTLTIQRTEQRDSAMYRCASSLRPATNEKLFFGSGTQLSVL.